This T cell receptor (beta chain) was captured in a study of blood T cell repertoires in COVID-19. Whole-study context: Acute and convalescent COVID-19 specimens originated in the United States, Italy and Spain.

CDR3 length: 11 amino acids. V dropped 8 bases and J dropped 7 bases, with 12 bases sitting between them. The germline V gene encodes CDR1 SNHLY and CDR2 FYNNEI. Per the study methods: Reference gene primer amplification gave nucleated cell count estimates. Clones were read by immunoSEQ multiplex PCR, and TCRdb kept only the in-frame ones, dropping some. V and J calls and clone size are as listed in that table; D and trimming were resolved from the DNA. The data contain 50,000 to 55,000 clones, around 86% of them singletons. The receptor was isolated from an elderly woman with acute or convalescent COVID-19. Sequenced input: peripheral blood. The rearrangement joins TRBV2 to TRBJ2-7; D gene ambiguous. DNA of the CDR3: TGTGCCAGCGGGCGAGATAGGGAGCAGTACGTC. It encodes CASGRDREQYV.